This TCR beta chain was retrieved from a study of technical replicates of blood from a few donors (dated by TCRdb to 2015 to 2018). A remark on this clone: The clone's antigen remains unknown. No base quality values were provided; no much bigger clone lies one nucleotide off.

Receptor libraries were prepared by the immunoSEQ multiplex PCR assay. In TCRdb, the immuneACCESS table is reduced to in-frame sequences with V and J assigned. These tables do not hold every clone; where another copy was compared, an unresolved V gene accounts for under half, and the others remain unexplained. The sample profile shows about 75,000 clones; 90% to 95% of them were found once. The top ten hold under 0.4% of the sample. Sequences MNHEY (CDR1) and SVGAGI (CDR2) are obtained from the germline V gene. The V end gives up 0 bases and the J end 10 bases, leaving 2 bases in the junction not matched to a gene. Including cysteine and phenylalanine, the CDR3 has 13 amino acids. This entry keeps only the CDR3 DNA: 39 bases, framed from base 1.

The sequenced sample was T cells isolated from PBMCs. The TCR comes from a human donor in good health. Some clones in this sample may be carry-over from other donors' samples. Recombination joined TRBV6-5 with TRBJ2-1, with 8 central nucleotides matching TRBD1. The sequence in DNA is TGTGCCAGCAGTTACTCGTCAGGGGGCGAGCAGTTCTTC. It translates to CASSYSSGGEQFF.